This T cell receptor beta chain came from a study of cytomegalovirus exposure and HLA in healthy donors. With 2 bases removed from V and 4 bases from J, the gap between germline ends came to 7 bases. The CDR3 is made up of 14 amino acids. CDR1 is SGHDT and CDR2 is YYEEEE in the germline V gene. Profiled with immunoSEQ multiplex PCR; TCRdb holds only in-frame clones, not every one. The sample yields 150,000 or so clones, 85% to 90% seen once. Input material: PBMCs. This receptor was obtained from a young woman in good health and CMV-seropositive. The V and J genes are TRBV5-6 and TRBJ2-6, with D hard to call. For the CDR3, the DNA is TGTGCCAGCAGCTTCGGAGAAGGGGCCAACGTCCTGACTTTC. It yields the protein CASSFGEGANVLTF. The full variable domain, completed using reference TRBV5-6 and TRBJ2-6, is DAGVTQSPTHLIKTRGQQVTLRCSPKSGHDTVSWYQQALGQGPQFIFQYYEEEERQRGNFPDRFSGHQFPNYSSELNVNALLLGDSALYLCASSFGEGANVLTFGAGSRLTVL.